This TCR beta chain was identified during a study of early T cells in non-severe SARS-CoV-2 infection. CDR1 is SGDLS, CDR2 YYNGEE, per germline. The CDR3 covers 14 residues. Trimming left V 0 bases short and J 4 bases short, with 11 bases between. TCRdb re-derived calls from the 5' RACE reads in MiXCR, one entry per CDR3 protein. The repertoire holds roughly 70,000 distinct CDR3 sequences, with around 20% as singletons. The clonotype originates from an adult who was a healthcare worker with PCR-confirmed SARS-CoV-2 infection or an uninfected control (not recorded which). The chain combines TRBV9 with TRBJ2-7; possibly TRBD2 for D (7 bases). The sample here was whole blood, taken at baseline. CDR3 sequence reads: CASSVGGGHYEQYF. CDR3 sequence (DNA): TGTGCCAGCAGCGTAGGCGGGGGCCATTACGAGCAGTACTTC.